The clone carrying this T cell receptor (beta chain) was observed once. The CDR3 totals 15 residues. V was clipped by 6 bases and J by 4 bases; unmatched bases: 4. The germline V gene has CDR1 MDHEN and CDR2 SYDVKM. Assay: immunoSEQ multiplex PCR; the TCRdb copy retains only in-frame clones and omits some. The sample lists about 22,000 clones, approximately 88% seen once, with roughly 23% in the top ten. The record originates from a study of blood T cell repertoires in COVID-19. Study details: Italy, Spain and the United States were the sources of the convalescent and acute COVID-19 samples.

The chain carries TRBV28 and TRBJ2-2, with 11 bases matching TRBD2. This TCR derives from an elderly man with active or convalescent COVID-19. Specimen: peripheral blood. The DNA for the CDR3 is TGTGCCAGCAGCAGCCTAGCGGGGGGCACCGGGGAGCTGTTTTTT. It codes for CASSSLAGGTGELFF. Complete variable domain (other parts from reference TRBV28 and TRBJ2-2): DVKVTQSSRYLVKRTGEKVFLECVQDMDHENMFWYRQDPGLGLRLIYFSYDVKMKEKGDIPEGYSVSREKKERFSLILESASTNQTSMYLCASSSLAGGTGELFFGEGSRLTVL.